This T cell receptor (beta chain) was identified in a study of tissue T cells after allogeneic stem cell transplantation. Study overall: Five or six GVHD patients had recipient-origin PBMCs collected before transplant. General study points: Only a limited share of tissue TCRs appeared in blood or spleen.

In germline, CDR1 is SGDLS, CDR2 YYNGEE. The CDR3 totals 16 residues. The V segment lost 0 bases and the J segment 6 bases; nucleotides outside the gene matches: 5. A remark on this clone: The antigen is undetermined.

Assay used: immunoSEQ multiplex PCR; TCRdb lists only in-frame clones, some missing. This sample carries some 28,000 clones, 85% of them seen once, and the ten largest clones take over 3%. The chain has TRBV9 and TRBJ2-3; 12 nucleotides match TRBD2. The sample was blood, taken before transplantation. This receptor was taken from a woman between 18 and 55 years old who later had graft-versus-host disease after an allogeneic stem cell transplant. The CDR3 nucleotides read TGTGCCAGCAGCGTAGGACTAGCGGGGGTTACCGATACGCAGTATTTT. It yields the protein CASSVGLAGVTDTQYF.